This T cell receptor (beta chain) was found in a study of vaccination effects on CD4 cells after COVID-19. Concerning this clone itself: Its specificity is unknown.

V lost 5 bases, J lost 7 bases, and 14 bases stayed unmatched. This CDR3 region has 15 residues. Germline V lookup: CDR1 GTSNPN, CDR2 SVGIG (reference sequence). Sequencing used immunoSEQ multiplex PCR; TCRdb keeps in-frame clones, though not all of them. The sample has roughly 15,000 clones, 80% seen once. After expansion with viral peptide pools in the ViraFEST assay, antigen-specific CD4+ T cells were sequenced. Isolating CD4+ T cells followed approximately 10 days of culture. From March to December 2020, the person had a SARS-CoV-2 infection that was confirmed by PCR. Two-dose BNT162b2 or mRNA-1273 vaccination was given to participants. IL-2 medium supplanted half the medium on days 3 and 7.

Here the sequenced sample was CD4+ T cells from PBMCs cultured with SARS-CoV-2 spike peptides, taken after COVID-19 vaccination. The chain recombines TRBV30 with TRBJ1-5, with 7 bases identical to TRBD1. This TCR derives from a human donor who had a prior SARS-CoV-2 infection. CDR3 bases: TGTGCCTGGCAAGCCCGGGACAGTGCGGACCAGCCCCAGCATTTT. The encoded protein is CAWQARDSADQPQHF.